This T cell receptor beta chain was sequenced for a study of blood T cell repertoires in COVID-19. Study-wide context: There were acute and convalescent COVID-19 samples, and they came from the United States, Italy and Spain.

In the source study's methods: Cell counts per sample came from amplifying reference gene primers. Measured with immunoSEQ multiplex PCR; TCRdb has only the in-frame clones, and not every one. From that table come the V and J calls and clone size; the DNA was used to work out D and trimming. The sample comprises about 270,000 clones, about 90% of which are singletons, and 4.1% rests with the top ten. This CDR3 comprises 13 residues. V was cut by 8 bases and J by 4 bases, with 12 bases left in between. Germline assignment: CDR1 MNHEY and CDR2 SMNVEV (reference sequence). The genes are TRBV27 and TRBJ1-5; no definite D call. This TCR derives from a woman aged 25 to 45 with acute COVID-19. Sequences were obtained from PBMCs or T cells enriched from blood (not recorded which). CDR3 nucleotides: TGTGCCAGCGGCGTCGCTAGTAATCAGCCCCAGCATTTT. Translation gives CASGVASNQPQHF.